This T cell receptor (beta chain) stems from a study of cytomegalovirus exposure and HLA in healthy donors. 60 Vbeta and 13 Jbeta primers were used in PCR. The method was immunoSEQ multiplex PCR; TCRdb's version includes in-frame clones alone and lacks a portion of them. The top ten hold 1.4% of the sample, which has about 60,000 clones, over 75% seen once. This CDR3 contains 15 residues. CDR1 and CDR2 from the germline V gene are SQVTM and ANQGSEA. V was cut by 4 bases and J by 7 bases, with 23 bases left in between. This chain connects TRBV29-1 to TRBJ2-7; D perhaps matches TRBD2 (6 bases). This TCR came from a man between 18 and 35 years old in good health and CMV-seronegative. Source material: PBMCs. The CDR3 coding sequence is TGCAGCGTTGCTGGCGGGGAAGGACCCCTCGGAGAGCAGTACTTC. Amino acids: CSVAGGEGPLGEQYF.